The present TCR beta chain was sequenced within a study of CD8 T cells in Susac syndrome. Regarding the study as a whole: The relatively small number of individuals in the TCR sequencing and HLA analysis was acknowledged by the study.

The CDR3 is made up of 14 amino acids. V dropped 1 base and J dropped 9; count of bases not matched to a gene: 5. The germline CDR1 and CDR2 sequences are PRHDT and FYEKMQ (reference sequence). A note on this clonotype: Its antigen is unknown.

RNA in amounts of roughly 0.5 to 1 ug was reverse transcribed with random hexamers. An immunoSEQ multiplex PCR amplified TCR beta CDR3 over 54 Vbeta and 13 Jbeta. TCRdb used MiXCR to reprocess the immunoSEQ multiplex PCR reads, holding one entry per CDR3 protein. The data show 75,000 to 95,000 distinct CDR3 sequences, over 75% seen once. Sequencing of TCR beta was carried out in blood CD8+ and CD4+ T cells. The clonotype was recovered from a human donor with multiple sclerosis. This chain connects TRBV13 to TRBJ2-1, with 8 bases lining up with TRBD2. Sequences were obtained from CD8+ T cells from PBMCs. CDR3 sequence: CASSLVLAASEQFF. The CDR3 region has the DNA TGTGCCAGCAGCTTAGTACTAGCGGCCAGTGAGCAGTTCTTC.